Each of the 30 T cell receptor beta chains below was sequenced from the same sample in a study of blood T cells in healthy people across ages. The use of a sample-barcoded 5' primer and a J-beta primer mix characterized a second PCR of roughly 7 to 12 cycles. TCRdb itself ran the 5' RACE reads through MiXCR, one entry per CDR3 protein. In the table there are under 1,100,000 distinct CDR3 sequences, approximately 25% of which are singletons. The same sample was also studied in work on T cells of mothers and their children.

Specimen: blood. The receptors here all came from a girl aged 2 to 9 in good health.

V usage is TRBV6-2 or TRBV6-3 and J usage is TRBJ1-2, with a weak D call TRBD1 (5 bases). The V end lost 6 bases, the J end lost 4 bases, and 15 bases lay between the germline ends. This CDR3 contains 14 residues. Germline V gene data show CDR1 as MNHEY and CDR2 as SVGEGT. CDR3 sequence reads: CASRRGTTPYGYTF. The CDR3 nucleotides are TGTGCCAGCAGACGGGGCACCACTCCCTATGGCTACACCTTC.

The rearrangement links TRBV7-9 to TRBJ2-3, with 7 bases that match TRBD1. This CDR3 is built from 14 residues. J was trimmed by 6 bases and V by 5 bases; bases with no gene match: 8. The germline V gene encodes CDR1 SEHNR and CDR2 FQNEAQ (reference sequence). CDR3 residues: CASSAQGLLDTQYF. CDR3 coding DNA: TGTGCCAGCAGCGCACAGGGGCTACTGGATACGCAGTATTTT.

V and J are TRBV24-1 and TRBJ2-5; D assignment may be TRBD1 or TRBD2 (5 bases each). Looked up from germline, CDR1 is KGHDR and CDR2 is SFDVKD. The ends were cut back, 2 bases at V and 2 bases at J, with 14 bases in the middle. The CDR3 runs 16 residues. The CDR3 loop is CATSDYTGTEQETQYF. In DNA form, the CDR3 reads TGTGCCACCAGTGATTACACCGGGACGGAACAAGAGACCCAGTACTTC.

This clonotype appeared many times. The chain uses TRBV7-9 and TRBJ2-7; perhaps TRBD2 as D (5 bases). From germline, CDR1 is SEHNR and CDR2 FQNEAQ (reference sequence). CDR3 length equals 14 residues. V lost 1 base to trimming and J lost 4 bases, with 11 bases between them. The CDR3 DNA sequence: TGTGCCAGCAGCTTAGTAGGAGAGGGATACGAGCAGTACTTC. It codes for CASSLVGEGYEQYF.

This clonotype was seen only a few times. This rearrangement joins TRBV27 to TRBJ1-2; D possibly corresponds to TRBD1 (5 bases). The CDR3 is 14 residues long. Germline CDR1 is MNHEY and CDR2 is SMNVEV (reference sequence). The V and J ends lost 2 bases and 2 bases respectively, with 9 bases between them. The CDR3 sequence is CASSLRQSNYGYTF. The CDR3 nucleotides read TGTGCCAGCAGTTTAAGACAGAGCAACTATGGCTACACCTTC.

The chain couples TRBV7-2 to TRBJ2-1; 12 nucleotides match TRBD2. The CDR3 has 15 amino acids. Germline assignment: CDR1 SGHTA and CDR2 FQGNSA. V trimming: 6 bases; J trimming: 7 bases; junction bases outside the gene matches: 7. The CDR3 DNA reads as TGTGCCAGCAGGTCGCGACTAGCGGGGGAAAATGAGCAGTTCTTC. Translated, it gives CASRSRLAGENEQFF.

The CDR3 loop is CASNELDSLEQFF. In nucleotides, the CDR3 is TGTGCCAGCAACGAATTGGACAGTTTGGAGCAGTTCTTC. This rearrangement joins TRBV7-9 to TRBJ2-1, with D possibly matching TRBD1 (6 bases). Germline V gives CDR1 SEHNR, CDR2 FQNEAQ (reference sequence). CDR3 length: 13 amino acids. V was clipped by 7 bases and J by 10 bases, with 17 bases between them.

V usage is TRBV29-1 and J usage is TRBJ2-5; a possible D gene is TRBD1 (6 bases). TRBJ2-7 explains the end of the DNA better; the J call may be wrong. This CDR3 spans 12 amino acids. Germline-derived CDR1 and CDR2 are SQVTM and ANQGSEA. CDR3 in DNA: TGCAGCGTTGGGTACAGGGCGGGCGAGCAGTACTTC. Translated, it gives CSVGYRAGEQYF.

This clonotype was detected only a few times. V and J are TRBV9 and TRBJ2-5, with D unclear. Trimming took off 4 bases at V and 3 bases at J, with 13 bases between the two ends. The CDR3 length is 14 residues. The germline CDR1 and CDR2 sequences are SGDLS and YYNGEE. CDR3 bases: TGTGCCAGCAGCCGACATCCCTTAGAAGAGACCCAGTACTTC. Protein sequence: CASSRHPLEETQYF.

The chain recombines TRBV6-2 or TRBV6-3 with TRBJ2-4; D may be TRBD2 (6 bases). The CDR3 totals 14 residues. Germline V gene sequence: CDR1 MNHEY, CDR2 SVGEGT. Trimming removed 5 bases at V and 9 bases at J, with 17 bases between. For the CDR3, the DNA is TGTGCCAGCAGTGGCTCCGGGACTCAAGGCATTCAGTACTTC. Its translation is CASSGSGTQGIQYF.

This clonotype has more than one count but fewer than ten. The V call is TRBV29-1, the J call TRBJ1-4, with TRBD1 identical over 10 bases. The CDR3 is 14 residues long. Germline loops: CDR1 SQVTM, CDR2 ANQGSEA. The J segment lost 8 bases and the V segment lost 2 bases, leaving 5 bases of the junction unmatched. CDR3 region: CSVEIGQGVEKLFF. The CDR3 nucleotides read TGCAGCGTTGAAATTGGACAGGGGGTGGAAAAACTGTTTTTT.

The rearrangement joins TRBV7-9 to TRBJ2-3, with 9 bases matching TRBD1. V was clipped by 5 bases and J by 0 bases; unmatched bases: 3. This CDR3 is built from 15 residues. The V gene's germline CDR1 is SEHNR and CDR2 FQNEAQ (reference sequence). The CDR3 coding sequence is TGTGCCAGCAGCGACACAGGGGGCAGCACAGATACGCAGTATTTT. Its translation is CASSDTGGSTDTQYF.

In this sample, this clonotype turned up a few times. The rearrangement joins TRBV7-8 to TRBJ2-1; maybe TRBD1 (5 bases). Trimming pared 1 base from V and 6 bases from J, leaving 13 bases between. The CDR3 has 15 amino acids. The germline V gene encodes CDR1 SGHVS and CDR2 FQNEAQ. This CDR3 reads CASSLGNGAGNEQFF. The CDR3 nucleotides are TGTGCCAGCAGCTTAGGGAATGGGGCCGGCAATGAGCAGTTCTTC. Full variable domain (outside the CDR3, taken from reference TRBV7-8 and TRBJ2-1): GAGVSQSPRYKVAKRGQDVALRCDPISGHVSLFWYQQALGQGPEFLTYFQNEAQLDKSGLPSDRFFAERPEGSVSTLKIQRTQQEDSAVYLCASSLGNGAGNEQFFGPGTRLTVL.

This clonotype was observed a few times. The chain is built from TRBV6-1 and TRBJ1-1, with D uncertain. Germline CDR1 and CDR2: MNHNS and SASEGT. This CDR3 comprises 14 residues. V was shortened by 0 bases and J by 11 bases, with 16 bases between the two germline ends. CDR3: CASSEADLGLMAFF. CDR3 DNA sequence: TGTGCCAGCAGTGAAGCCGATCTGGGGTTGATGGCTTTCTTT.

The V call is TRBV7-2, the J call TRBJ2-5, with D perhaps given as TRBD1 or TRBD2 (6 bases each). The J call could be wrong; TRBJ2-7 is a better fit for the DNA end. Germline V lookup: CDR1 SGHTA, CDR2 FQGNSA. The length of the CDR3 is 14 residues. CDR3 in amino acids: CASSFGQRAYEQYF. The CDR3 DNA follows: TGTGCCAGCAGCTTCGGACAGCGGGCCTACGAGCAGTACTTC.

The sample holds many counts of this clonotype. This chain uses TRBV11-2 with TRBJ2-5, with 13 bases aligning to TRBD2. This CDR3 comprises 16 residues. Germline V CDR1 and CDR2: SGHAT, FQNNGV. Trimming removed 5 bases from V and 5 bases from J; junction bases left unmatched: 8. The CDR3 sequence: CASSPRTSGGRETQYF. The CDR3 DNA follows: TGTGCCAGCAGCCCCCGGACTAGCGGGGGCAGGGAGACCCAGTACTTC.

The CDR3 here is CASSQVAGVGNEQFF. DNA for the CDR3: TGCGCCAGCAGCCAAGTGGCGGGAGTCGGCAATGAGCAGTTCTTC. This rearrangement joins TRBV4-1 to TRBJ2-1; 7 positions agree with TRBD2. The trim removed 1 base at V and 6 bases at J, leaving 6 bases unmatched. The CDR3 is made up of 15 amino acids. CDR1 is MGHRA and CDR2 is YSYEKL in the germline V gene.

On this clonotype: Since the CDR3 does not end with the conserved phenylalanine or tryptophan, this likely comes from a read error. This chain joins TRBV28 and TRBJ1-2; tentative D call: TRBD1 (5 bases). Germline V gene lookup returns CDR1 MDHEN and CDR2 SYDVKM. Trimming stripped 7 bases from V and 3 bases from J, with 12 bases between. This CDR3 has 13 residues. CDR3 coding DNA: TGTGCCAGCACCGCTGGGGACGACTATGGCTACACCTGC. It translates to CASTAGDDYGYTC.

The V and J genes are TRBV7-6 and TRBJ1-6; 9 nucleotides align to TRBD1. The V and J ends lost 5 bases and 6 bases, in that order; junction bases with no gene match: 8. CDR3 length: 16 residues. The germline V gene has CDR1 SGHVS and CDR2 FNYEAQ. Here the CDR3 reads CASSPGTGKINSPLHF. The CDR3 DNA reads TGTGCCAGCAGCCCTGGGACAGGGAAGATTAATTCACCCCTCCACTTT.

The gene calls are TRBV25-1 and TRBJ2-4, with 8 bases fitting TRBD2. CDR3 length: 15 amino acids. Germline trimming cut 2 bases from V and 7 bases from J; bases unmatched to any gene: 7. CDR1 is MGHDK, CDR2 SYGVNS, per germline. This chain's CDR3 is CASSEPGTGGNIQYF. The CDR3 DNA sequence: TGTGCCAGCAGTGAACCCGGGACGGGGGGGAACATTCAGTACTTC.

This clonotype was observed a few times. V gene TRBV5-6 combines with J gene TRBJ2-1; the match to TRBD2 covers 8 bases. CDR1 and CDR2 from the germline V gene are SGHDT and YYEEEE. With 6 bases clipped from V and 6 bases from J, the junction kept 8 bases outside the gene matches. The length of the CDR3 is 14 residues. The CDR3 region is CASNLGTSSNEQFF. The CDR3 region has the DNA TGTGCCAGCAACCTGGGGACTAGTTCCAATGAGCAGTTCTTC.

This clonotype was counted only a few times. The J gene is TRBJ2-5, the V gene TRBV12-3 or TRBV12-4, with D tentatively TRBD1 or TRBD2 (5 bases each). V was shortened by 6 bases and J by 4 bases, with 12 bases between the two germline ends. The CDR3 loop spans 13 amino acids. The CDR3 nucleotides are TGTGCCAGCAGCCCGGGACGCCCAGAGACCCAGTACTTC. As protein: CASSPGRPETQYF.

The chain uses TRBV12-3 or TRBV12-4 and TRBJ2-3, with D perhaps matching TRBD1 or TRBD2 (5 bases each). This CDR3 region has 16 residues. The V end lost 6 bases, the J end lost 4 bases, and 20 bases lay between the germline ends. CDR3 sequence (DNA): TGTGCCAGCAGCTTTCGGGACCCATGGGTCTCAGATACGCAGTATTTT. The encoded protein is CASSFRDPWVSDTQYF.

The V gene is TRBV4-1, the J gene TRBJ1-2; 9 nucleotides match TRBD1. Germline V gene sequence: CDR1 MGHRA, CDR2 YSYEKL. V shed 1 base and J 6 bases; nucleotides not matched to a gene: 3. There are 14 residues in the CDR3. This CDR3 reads CASSQVGQGHGYTF. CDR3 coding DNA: TGCGCCAGCAGCCAAGTGGGACAGGGACATGGCTACACCTTC.

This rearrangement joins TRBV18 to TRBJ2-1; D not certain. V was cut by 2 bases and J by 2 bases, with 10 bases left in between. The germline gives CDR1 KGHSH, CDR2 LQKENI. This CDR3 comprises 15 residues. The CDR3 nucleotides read TGTGCCAGCTCACCATCGCTACAGACCTACAATGAGCAGTTCTTC. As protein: CASSPSLQTYNEQFF.

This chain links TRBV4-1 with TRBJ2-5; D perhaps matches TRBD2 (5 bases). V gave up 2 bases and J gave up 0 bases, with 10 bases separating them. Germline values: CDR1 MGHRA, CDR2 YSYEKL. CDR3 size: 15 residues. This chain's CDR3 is CASSQSSGYQETQYF. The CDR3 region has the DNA TGCGCCAGCAGCCAAAGTTCGGGGTACCAAGAGACCCAGTACTTC.

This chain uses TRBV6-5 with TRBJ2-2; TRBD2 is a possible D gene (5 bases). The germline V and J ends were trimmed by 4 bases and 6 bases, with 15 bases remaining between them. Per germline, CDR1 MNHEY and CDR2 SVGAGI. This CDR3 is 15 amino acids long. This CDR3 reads CASSFYGEGAGELFF. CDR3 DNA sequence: TGTGCCAGCAGTTTTTATGGAGAGGGCGCCGGGGAGCTGTTTTTT.

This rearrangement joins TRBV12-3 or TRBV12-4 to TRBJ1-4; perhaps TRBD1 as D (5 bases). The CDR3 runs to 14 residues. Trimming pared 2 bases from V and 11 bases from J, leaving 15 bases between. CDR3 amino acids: CASSLMGPLGKLFF. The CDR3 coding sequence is TGTGCCAGCAGTTTAATGGGACCTCTGGGGAAACTGTTTTTT.

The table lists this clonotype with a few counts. The CDR3 loop reads CASSLGYTGGMETQYF. CDR3 DNA: TGTGCCAGCAGCTTAGGATATACAGGGGGCATGGAGACCCAGTACTTC. The chain combines TRBV7-2 with TRBJ2-5; 9 bases are shared with TRBD1. J was trimmed by 5 bases and V by 1 base; bases with no gene match: 8. The CDR3 loop spans 16 amino acids. The germline CDR1 and CDR2 sequences are SGHTA and FQGNSA.

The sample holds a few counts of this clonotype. The CDR3 sequence is CASSSEGVKGPNTEAFF. Written as DNA, the CDR3 is TGTGCCAGCAGTTCCGAAGGGGTAAAGGGACCGAACACTGAAGCTTTCTTT. The V gene is TRBV6-2 or TRBV6-3, the J gene TRBJ1-1; TRBD1 is a possible D gene (5 bases). CDR3 length equals 17 residues. V shed 4 bases and J shed 1 base, with 19 bases lying between them. Germline loops: CDR1 MNHEY, CDR2 SVGEGT.